This TCR beta chain was recovered during a study of shared clonotypes between healthy human individuals. Cells designated naive CD8 were CD45RO-negative and were positively selected for CCR7, with terminally differentiated effector memory CD45RA+ cells excluded. Per the germline V gene, CDR1 is MNHEY and CDR2 is SVGAGI. Losses at the gene ends were 2 bases for V and 8 bases for J; bases not matched to a gene: 3. The CDR3 contains 14 residues. Assay: immunoSEQ multiplex PCR; the TCRdb copy retains only in-frame clones and omits some. The sample has 2 million or so clones, roughly 94% seen once. Sequenced: naive CD8+ T cells sorted from blood. The V call is TRBV6-5, the J call TRBJ1-6; 7 bases are shared with TRBD1. The sequence came from a man between 18 and 29 years old in good health. In DNA, the CDR3 is TGTGCCAGCAGTTACGGGACAGTGTATTCACCCCTCCACTTT. This translates into CASSYGTVYSPLHF.